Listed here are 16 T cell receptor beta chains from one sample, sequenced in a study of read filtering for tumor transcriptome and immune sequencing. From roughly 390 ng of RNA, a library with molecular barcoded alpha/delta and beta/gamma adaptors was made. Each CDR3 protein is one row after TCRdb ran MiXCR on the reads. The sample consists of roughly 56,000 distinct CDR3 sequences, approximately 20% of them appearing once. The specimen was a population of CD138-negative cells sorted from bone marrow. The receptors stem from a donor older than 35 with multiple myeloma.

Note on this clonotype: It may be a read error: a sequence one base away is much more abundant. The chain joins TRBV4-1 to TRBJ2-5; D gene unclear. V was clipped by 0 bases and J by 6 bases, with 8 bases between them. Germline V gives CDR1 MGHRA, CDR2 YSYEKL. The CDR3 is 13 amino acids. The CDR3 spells CASSQDEWQTQYF. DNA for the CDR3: TGCGCCAGCAGCCAAGACGAATGGCAGACCCAGTACTTC.

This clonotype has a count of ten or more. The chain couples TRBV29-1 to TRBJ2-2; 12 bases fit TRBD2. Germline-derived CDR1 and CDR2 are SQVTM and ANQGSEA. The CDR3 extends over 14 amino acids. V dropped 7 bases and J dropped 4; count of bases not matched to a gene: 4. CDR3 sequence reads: CSGQTSGSTGELFF. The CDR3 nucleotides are TGCAGCGGGCAGACTAGCGGGAGCACCGGGGAGCTGTTTTTT.

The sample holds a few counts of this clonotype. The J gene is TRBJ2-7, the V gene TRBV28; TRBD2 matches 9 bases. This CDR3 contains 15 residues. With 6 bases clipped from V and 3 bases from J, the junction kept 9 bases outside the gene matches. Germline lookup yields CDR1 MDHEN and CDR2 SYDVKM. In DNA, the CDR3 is TGTGCCAGCAGCTCTCCTAGCGGGGCTTACTACGAGCAGTACTTC. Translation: CASSSPSGAYYEQYF.

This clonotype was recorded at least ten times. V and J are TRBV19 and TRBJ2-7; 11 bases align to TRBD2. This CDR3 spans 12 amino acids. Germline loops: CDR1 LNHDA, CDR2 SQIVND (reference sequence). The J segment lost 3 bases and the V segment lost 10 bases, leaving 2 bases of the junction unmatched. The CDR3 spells CAKTSGSYEQYF. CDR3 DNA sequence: TGTGCCAAAACTAGCGGGAGCTACGAGCAGTACTTC.

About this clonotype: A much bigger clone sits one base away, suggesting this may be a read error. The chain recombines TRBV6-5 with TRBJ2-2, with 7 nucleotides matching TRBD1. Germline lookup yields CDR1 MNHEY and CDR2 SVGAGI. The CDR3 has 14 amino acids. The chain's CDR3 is CAGSYDRATGELFF. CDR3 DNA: TGTGCCGGCAGTTACGACAGGGCCACCGGGGAGCTGTTTTTT.

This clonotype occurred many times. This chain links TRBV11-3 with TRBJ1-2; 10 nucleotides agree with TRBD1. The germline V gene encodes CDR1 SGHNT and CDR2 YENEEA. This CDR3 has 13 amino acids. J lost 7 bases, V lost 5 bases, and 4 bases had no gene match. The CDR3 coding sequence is TGTGCCAGCAGCCCGAGACAGGGGGCTGGCTACACCTTC. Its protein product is CASSPRQGAGYTF.

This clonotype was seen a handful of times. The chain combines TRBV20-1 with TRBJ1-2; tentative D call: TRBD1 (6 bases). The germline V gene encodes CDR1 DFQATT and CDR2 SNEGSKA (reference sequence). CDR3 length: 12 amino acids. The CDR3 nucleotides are TGCAGCTTACAGGGATCTGGCTATGGCTACACCTTC. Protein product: CSLQGSGYGYTF.

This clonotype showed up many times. CDR3 loop: CASSLDAIEFF. In DNA, the CDR3 is TGCGCCAGCAGCTTGGACGCCATAGAGTTCTTC. The J gene is TRBJ2-1, the V gene TRBV5-1, with no clear D. There are 11 residues in the CDR3. V dropped 0 bases and J dropped 14 bases, with 9 bases sitting between them. The germline CDR1 and CDR2 sequences are SGHRS and YFSETQ.

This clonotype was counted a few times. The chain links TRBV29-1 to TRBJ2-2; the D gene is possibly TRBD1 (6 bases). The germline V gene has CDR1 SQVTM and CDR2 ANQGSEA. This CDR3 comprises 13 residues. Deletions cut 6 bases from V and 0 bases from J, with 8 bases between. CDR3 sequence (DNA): TGCAGCGTCGGGACAACGAACACCGGGGAGCTGTTTTTT. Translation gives CSVGTTNTGELFF.

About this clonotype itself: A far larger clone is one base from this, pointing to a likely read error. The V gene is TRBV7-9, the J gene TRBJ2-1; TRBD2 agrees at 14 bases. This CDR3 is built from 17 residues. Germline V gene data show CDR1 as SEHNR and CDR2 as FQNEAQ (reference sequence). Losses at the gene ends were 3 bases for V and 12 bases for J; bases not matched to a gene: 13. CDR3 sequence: CASSFATGTSGSHGQFF. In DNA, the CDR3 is TGTGCCAGCAGCTTCGCTACCGGGACTAGCGGGAGTCATGGGCAGTTCTTC.

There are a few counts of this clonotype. The CDR3 protein is CSAPGTGGLSYTF. The CDR3 DNA follows: TGCAGTGCTCCAGGGACAGGGGGCTTGAGCTACACCTTC. The chain employs TRBV20-1 and TRBJ1-2; 12 bases fit TRBD1. The J segment lost 9 bases and the V segment lost 5 bases, leaving 7 bases of the junction unmatched. The CDR3 runs to 13 residues. Germline CDR1 and CDR2: DFQATT and SNEGSKA (reference sequence).

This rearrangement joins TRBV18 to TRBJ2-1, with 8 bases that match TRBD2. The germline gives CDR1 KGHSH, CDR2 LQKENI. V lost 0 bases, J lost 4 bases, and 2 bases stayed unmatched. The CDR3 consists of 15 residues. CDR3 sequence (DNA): TGTGCCAGCTCACCACCGTCGGGGGGGTACAATGAGCAGTTCTTC. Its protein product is CASSPPSGGYNEQFF.

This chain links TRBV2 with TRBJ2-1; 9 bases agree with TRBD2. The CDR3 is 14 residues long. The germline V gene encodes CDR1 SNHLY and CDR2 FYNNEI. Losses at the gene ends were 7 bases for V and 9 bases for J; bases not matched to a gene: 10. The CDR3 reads CASTIGTSSGEQFF. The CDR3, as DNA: TGTGCCAGCACCATTGGGACTAGCAGCGGTGAGCAGTTCTTC.

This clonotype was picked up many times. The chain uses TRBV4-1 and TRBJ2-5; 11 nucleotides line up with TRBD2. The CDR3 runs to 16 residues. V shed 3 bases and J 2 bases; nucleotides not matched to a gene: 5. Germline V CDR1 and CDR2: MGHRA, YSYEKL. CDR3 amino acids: CASSHFSGGVQETQYF. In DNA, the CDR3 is TGCGCCAGCAGCCACTTTAGCGGGGGGGTACAAGAGACCCAGTACTTC.

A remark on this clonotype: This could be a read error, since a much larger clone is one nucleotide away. CDR3 sequence reads: CATRGQLNTDAFF. DNA for the CDR3: TGTGCCACCCGGGGACAGCTGAACACTGATGCTTTCTTT. The chain uses TRBV14 and TRBJ1-1; 7 bases map to TRBD1. This CDR3 contains 13 residues. Germline V gene lookup returns CDR1 SGHDN and CDR2 FVKESK.

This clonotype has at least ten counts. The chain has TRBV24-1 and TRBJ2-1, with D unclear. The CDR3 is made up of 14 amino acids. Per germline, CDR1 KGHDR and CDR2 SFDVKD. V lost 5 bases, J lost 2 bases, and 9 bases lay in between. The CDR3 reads CATSASRAYNEQFF. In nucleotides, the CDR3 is TGTGCCACCAGTGCTTCCCGGGCCTACAATGAGCAGTTCTTC.